This is a list of T cell receptor beta chains from one sample in a study of blood T cell repertoires in COVID-19. Some clones are missing from TCRdb's copy, which holds only in-frame ones; the method was immunoSEQ multiplex PCR. The sample yields over 130,000 clones, around nine tenths seen once. The source material was peripheral blood. The receptors come from a human donor in a cohort sampled during active COVID-19. CDR3s include the opening cysteine and the closing phenylalanine or tryptophan. Each record gives: J gene, clone size, V gene, D gene, CDR3 length, CDR3 protein, CDR3 DNA. The D gene is left open where the match is weak. Clone size is stated in some rows and not others, as once, few, many or a class when expanded.

TRBJ2-7	once	TRBV6-1	-	15	CASSEEPTGSYEQYF	TGTGCCAGCAGTGAAGAACCGACAGGCTCCTACGAGCAGTACTTC
TRBJ1-1	-	TRBV29-1	-	14	CRVVGVAPGAEAFF	TGCAGGGTCGTCGGGGTAGCCCCCGGCGCTGAAGCTTTCTTT
TRBJ2-7	once	TRBV10-3	-	15	CAISELSGGSYEQYF	TGTGCCATCAGTGAGCTCTCAGGGGGGTCCTACGAGCAGTACTTC
TRBJ2-5	-	TRBV18	-	12	CASRTVQETQYF	TGTGCCTCGCGGACAGTACAAGAGACCCAGTACTTC
TRBJ2-5	-	TRBV2	-	13	CASVRDTQETQYF	TGTGCCAGCGTCCGGGACACGCAAGAGACCCAGTACTTC
TRBJ2-5	-	TRBV7-2	TRBD2	15	CASSFPGLAGETQYF	TGTGCCAGCAGCTTTCCTGGACTAGCGGGAGAGACCCAGTACTTC
TRBJ2-1	-	TRBV3-1/TRBV3-2	-	12	CASNRVRGEQFF	TGTGCCAGCAATCGGGTCCGGGGGGAGCAGTTCTTC
TRBJ2-1	-	TRBV27	-	15	CASSLYKRNYNEQFF	TGTGCCAGCAGTTTATATAAGCGGAACTACAATGAGCAGTTCTTC
TRBJ1-3	-	TRBV5-1	-	16	CASSRGGTGRGNTIYF	TGCGCCAGCAGCCGCGGCGGAACAGGGAGAGGAAACACCATATATTTT
TRBJ1-1	-	TRBV28	-	14	CASGEGGGVAEAFF	TGTGCCAGCGGAGAGGGGGGGGGAGTCGCTGAAGCTTTCTTT
TRBJ2-7	-	TRBV6-2/TRBV6-3	-	15	CASSYYSGQIYEQYF	TGTGCCAGCAGTTACTACTCCGGACAGATTTACGAGCAGTACTTC
TRBJ2-5	-	TRBV2	TRBD2	16	CASSEGTSGMEETQYF	TGTGCCAGCAGTGAAGGGACTAGCGGGATGGAAGAGACCCAGTACTTC
TRBJ2-7	-	TRBV10-3	TRBD1	13	CAISEQGAGEQYF	TGTGCCATCAGTGAACAGGGGGCGGGAGAGCAGTACTTC
TRBJ2-1	-	TRBV28	-	13	CASSPPRPGIQFF	TGTGCCAGCAGTCCCCCGAGACCCGGGATACAGTTCTTC
TRBJ2-1	-	TRBV27	-	14	CASSSRAGFDEQFF	TGTGCCAGCAGTTCCAGGGCCGGGTTCGATGAGCAGTTCTTC
TRBJ1-5	-	TRBV7-8	-	16	CASSLKAGRGNQPQHF	TGTGCCAGCAGCTTAAAGGCCGGTCGGGGCAATCAGCCCCAGCATTTT
TRBJ2-2	-	TRBV28	-	15	CASSPRTIHTGELFF	TGTGCCAGCAGTCCCCGGACTATTCACACCGGGGAGCTGTTTTTT
TRBJ1-1	-	TRBV18	TRBD1	14	CASSPNRDSLEAFF	TGTGCCAGCTCACCGAACCGGGACAGCCTTGAAGCTTTCTTT
TRBJ2-1	-	TRBV9	TRBD1	15	CASSVSGTGSDEQFF	TGTGCCAGCAGCGTGTCCGGGACAGGGTCCGATGAGCAGTTCTTC
TRBJ1-2	-	TRBV5-1	-	16	CASSGGTDSSTYGYTF	TGCGCCAGCAGCGGAGGGACGGACTCCTCTACCTATGGCTACACCTTC
TRBJ2-3	-	TRBV11-2	TRBD1	15	CASSPPGQVWDTQYF	TGTGCCAGCAGCCCTCCGGGACAGGTCTGGGATACGCAGTATTTT
TRBJ1-2	-	TRBV4-1	-	14	CASSQAFGPGGYTF	TGCGCCAGCAGCCAAGCCTTTGGCCCGGGTGGCTACACCTTC
TRBJ2-7	many	TRBV12-3/TRBV12-4	-	13	CASSLYSPYEQYF	TGTGCCAGCAGTTTATACAGTCCCTACGAGCAGTACTTC
TRBJ2-7	few	TRBV5-1	TRBD1	16	CASSALGQEGTYEQYF	TGCGCCAGCAGCGCATTGGGACAGGAAGGGACCTACGAGCAGTACTTC
TRBJ1-2	-	TRBV6-4	-	13	CASSPAGMGGYTF	TGTGCCAGCAGTCCCGCAGGGATGGGCGGCTACACCTTC
TRBJ1-2	many	TRBV5-4	-	16	CASSSPLDSSNYGYTF	TGTGCCAGCAGCTCCCCCCTGGACAGTTCTAACTATGGCTACACCTTC
TRBJ1-4	-	TRBV5-1	-	13	CASSFQGGEKLFF	TGCGCCAGCAGCTTTCAGGGTGGCGAAAAACTGTTTTTT
TRBJ1-1	-	TRBV5-4	-	13	CASSPGQNTEAFF	TGTGCCAGCAGCCCGGGACAGAACACTGAAGCTTTCTTT
TRBJ2-1	-	TRBV9	TRBD2	17	CASSVYPSGSSYNEQFF	TGTGCCAGCAGCGTATACCCTAGCGGGAGCTCCTACAATGAGCAGTTCTTC
TRBJ1-1	-	TRBV6-6	TRBD1	13	CASSNDRGPEAFF	TGTGCCAGCAGTAACGACAGGGGACCTGAAGCTTTCTTT
TRBJ2-1	-	TRBV11-2	TRBD2	16	CASSWTSGGAYNEQFF	TGTGCCAGCAGCTGGACTAGCGGGGGGGCTTACAATGAGCAGTTCTTC
TRBJ1-1	-	TRBV9	-	15	CASSPVQGKNTEAFF	TGTGCCAGCAGCCCAGTACAGGGAAAAAACACTGAAGCTTTCTTT
TRBJ2-1	-	TRBV5-1	TRBD2	18	CASSPDGLASRFPHEQFF	TGCGCCAGCAGCCCGGACGGACTAGCTAGCAGGTTCCCCCATGAGCAGTTCTTC
TRBJ2-5	-	TRBV29-1	-	15	CSVRIVGLPQETQYF	TGCAGCGTCCGTATAGTGGGCCTACCGCAAGAGACCCAGTACTTC
TRBJ2-3	-	TRBV5-1	-	14	CASSLLGGTDTQYF	TGCGCCAGCAGCTTGTTAGGGGGCACAGATACGCAGTATTTT
TRBJ2-7	-	TRBV27	TRBD2	19	CASSSSGAGRLRLSYEQYF	TGTGCCAGCAGTTCCAGCGGGGCGGGGCGACTAAGACTCTCCTACGAGCAGTACTTC
TRBJ1-1	-	TRBV2	-	13	CASSAEGNTEAFF	TGTGCCAGCAGTGCAGAGGGGAACACTGAAGCTTTCTTT
TRBJ2-7	-	TRBV19	TRBD2	14	CASSILAGAYEQYF	TGTGCCAGTAGTATACTAGCGGGGGCATACGAGCAGTACTTC
TRBJ2-2	-	TRBV30	TRBD2	14	CAWSEGLAGGELFF	TGTGCCTGGAGCGAGGGACTAGCGGGCGGGGAGCTGTTTTTT
TRBJ2-7	-	TRBV6-2/TRBV6-3	TRBD2	15	CASSPPGLAGREQYF	TGTGCCAGCAGCCCCCCGGGACTAGCGGGGCGCGAGCAGTACTTC
TRBJ1-5	-	TRBV27	-	14	CASSATHSNQPQHF	TGTGCCAGCAGCGCCACACATAGCAATCAGCCCCAGCATTTT
TRBJ2-2	-	TRBV5-1	-	16	CASSLSRVGNTGELFF	TGCGCCAGCAGCTTGAGTCGGGTGGGGAACACCGGGGAGCTGTTTTTT